These 11 T cell receptor beta chains originate from one sample sequenced in a study of neurological immune-mediated disorders. TCRdb reprocessed the 5' RACE reads with MiXCR, giving one entry per CDR3 protein. The table has 20,000 to 30,000 distinct CDR3 sequences, 13% seen once. The sequenced material came from PBMCs. Source of these receptors: a woman aged 55-70 years with HTLV-1-associated myelopathy (HAM/TSP).

This clonotype was picked up many times. This chain connects TRBV5-1 to TRBJ1-1; D is possibly TRBD1 (6 bases). V lost 5 bases and J lost 1, with 15 bases in between. Germline CDR1 and CDR2: SGHRS and YFSETQ. This CDR3 comprises 15 residues. The CDR3 DNA follows: TGCGCCAGCAGTATACAGGGACGGTCGAACACTGAAGCTTTCTTT. Protein: CASSIQGRSNTEAFF.

This clonotype was detected many times. The CDR3 reads CASSLVGTSIYNEQFF. The CDR3 DNA is TGTGCCAGCAGCTTAGTAGGGACTAGCATATACAATGAGCAGTTCTTC. J is TRBJ2-1 and V is TRBV7-2, with 9 nucleotides matching TRBD2. CDR1 and CDR2 from the germline V gene are SGHTA and FQGNSA. V lost 1 base to trimming and J lost 4 bases; unmatched junction nucleotides: 5. CDR3 length: 16 amino acids.

This clonotype is medium-sized within its sample. This chain connects TRBV14 to TRBJ1-2, with D hard to call. With 2 bases removed from V and 5 bases from J, the gap between germline ends came to 9 bases. CDR3 length: 13 amino acids. CDR1 is SGHDN and CDR2 is FVKESK in the germline V gene. The CDR3 DNA reads as TGTGCCAGCAGCCAAACGCCCGCATATGGCTACACCTTC. This encodes CASSQTPAYGYTF. Full variable domain (outside the CDR3, taken from reference TRBV14 and TRBJ1-2): EAGVTQFPSHSVIEKGQTVTLRCDPISGHDNLYWYRRVMGKEIKFLLHFVKESKQDESGMPNNRFLAERTGGTYSTLKVQPAELEDSGVYFCASSQTPAYGYTFGSGTRLTVV.

This chain joins TRBV23-1 and TRBJ2-4, with D tentatively TRBD2 (6 bases). TRBV23-1 is recorded as an ORF, its role being uncertain. V lost 7 bases and J lost 3, with 16 bases in between. CDR3 length equals 15 residues. The CDR3 DNA reads as TGCGCCAGCACCTGGGGGGAAAATGGCAAAAACATTCAGTACTTC. Its protein product is CASTWGENGKNIQYF.

This clonotype was detected ten times or more. The rearrangement joins TRBV15 to TRBJ1-2, with D unresolved. The V and J ends lost 1 base and 4 bases respectively, with 13 bases between them. Germline V gene lookup returns CDR1 LNHNV and CDR2 YYDKDF (reference sequence). The CDR3 sequence is 15 residues long. The CDR3 loop is CATSRVRAGSYGYTF. CDR3 sequence (DNA): TGTGCCACCAGCAGAGTGAGGGCAGGTAGCTATGGCTACACCTTC.

In its sample, this clonotype was seen many times. CDR3 amino acids: CSARETGLSNSPLHF. CDR3 DNA: TGCAGTGCTCGTGAGACAGGACTGAGCAATTCACCCCTCCACTTT. This chain joins TRBV20-1 and TRBJ1-6, with D maybe TRBD1 (6 bases). The CDR3 covers 15 residues. Trimming cost V 5 bases and J 7 bases, with 18 bases left between them. Germline CDR1 DFQATT, CDR2 SNEGSKA (reference sequence).

This clonotype was picked up many times. This sequence joins TRBV5-1 and TRBJ2-3; D gene uncertain. Deletions cut 2 bases from V and 0 bases from J, with 13 bases between. CDR1 and CDR2 (germline): SGHRS, YFSETQ. This CDR3 is 16 amino acids long. CDR3 protein: CASSLGFGPSTDTQYF. The DNA of the CDR3 is TGCGCCAGCAGCTTAGGGTTCGGGCCTAGCACAGATACGCAGTATTTT.

This clonotype was seen at least ten times. The genes are TRBV3-1 and TRBJ2-5, with D tentatively TRBD1 (7 bases). The V and J ends lost 5 bases and 2 bases respectively, with 18 bases between them. The CDR3 is 16 amino acids. Germline V gene lookup returns CDR1 LGHDT and CDR2 YNNKEL (reference sequence). The CDR3 DNA reads TGTGCCAGCAGCTCCACCTACGGGGGACAGCAAGAGACCCAGTACTTC. This sequence encodes CASSSTYGGQQETQYF.

This clonotype occurred many times. The CDR3 DNA reads as TGTGCCAGCAGCCAAGTGGAGGGGGGAGCTTTCTTT. This gives the protein CASSQVEGGAFF. The chain has TRBV3-1 and TRBJ1-1, with D perhaps matching TRBD1 (6 bases). The CDR3 is 12 residues long. Germline V gives CDR1 LGHDT, CDR2 YNNKEL (reference sequence). V was shortened by 1 base and J by 10 bases, with 10 bases between the two germline ends.

This clonotype was seen at least ten times. The chain uses TRBV28 and TRBJ2-7; no clear D. Germline CDR1 MDHEN, CDR2 SYDVKM. The CDR3 covers 11 residues. V shed 2 bases and J shed 5 bases, with 4 bases lying between them. CDR3 loop: CASSLGHEQYF. CDR3 nucleotide sequence: TGTGCCAGCAGTTTAGGCCACGAGCAGTACTTC.

The chain carries TRBV4-3 and TRBJ1-5; D unresolved. Trimming left V 0 bases short and J 11 bases short, with 14 bases between. The CDR3 consists of 14 residues. The germline CDR1 and CDR2 sequences are LGHNA and YSLEER. CDR3 coding DNA: TGCGCCAGCAGCCAAGATACGTCCCGTCCGTCCCAGCATTTT. As protein: CASSQDTSRPSQHF.